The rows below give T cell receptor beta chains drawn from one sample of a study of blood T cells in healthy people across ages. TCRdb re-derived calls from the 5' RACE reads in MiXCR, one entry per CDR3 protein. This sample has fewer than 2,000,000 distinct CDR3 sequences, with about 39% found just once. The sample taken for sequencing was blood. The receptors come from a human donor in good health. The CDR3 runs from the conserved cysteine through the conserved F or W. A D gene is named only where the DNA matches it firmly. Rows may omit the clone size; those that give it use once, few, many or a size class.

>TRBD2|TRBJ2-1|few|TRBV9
CASSVGAGGSEEQFF
TGTGCCAGCAGCGTAGGAGCGGGGGGTAGCGAAGAGCAGTTCTTC
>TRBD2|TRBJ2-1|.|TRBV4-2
CANSLGTSGGTSSYNEQFF
TGTGCCAACAGCCTCGGGACTAGCGGGGGGACCTCCTCCTACAATGAGCAGTTCTTC
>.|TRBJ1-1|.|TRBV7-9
CASSLGPFGGTEAFF
TGTGCCAGCAGCTTAGGACCATTCGGGGGGACTGAAGCTTTCTTT
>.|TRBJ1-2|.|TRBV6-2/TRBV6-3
CASSQSGTVYGYTF
TGTGCCAGCAGCCAATCCGGGACGGTGTATGGCTACACCTTC
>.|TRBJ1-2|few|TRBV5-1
CASSSSSGGAGGYTF
TGCGCCAGCAGCTCATCGTCGGGGGGCGCAGGAGGCTACACCTTC
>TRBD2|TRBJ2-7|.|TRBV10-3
CAISSPPGLAGLSYEQYF
TGTGCCATCAGCTCTCCGCCTGGACTAGCGGGGCTTTCCTACGAGCAGTACTTC
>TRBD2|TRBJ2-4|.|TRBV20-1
CSARGLAEHVQYF
TGCAGTGCTAGAGGCCTAGCGGAGCACGTGCAGTACTTC
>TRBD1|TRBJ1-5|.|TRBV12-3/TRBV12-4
CASSSRDSFNQPQHF
TGTGCCAGCAGTAGCCGGGACAGCTTCAATCAGCCCCAGCATTTT
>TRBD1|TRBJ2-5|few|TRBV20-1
CSASQGALETQYF
TGCAGTGCTAGCCAGGGGGCGTTGGAGACCCAGTACTTC
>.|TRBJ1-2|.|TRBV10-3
CAIGTAYGYTF
TGTGCCATAGGTACAGCTTATGGCTACACCTTC
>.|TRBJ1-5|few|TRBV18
CASSPRQVKANQPQHF
TGTGCCAGCTCACCGAGGCAAGTGAAGGCTAATCAGCCCCAGCATTTT
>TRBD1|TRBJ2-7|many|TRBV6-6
CASSQGQGHYEQYF
TGTGCCAGCAGTCAGGGACAGGGGCACTACGAGCAGTACTTC
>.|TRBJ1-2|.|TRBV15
CATSRESERYGYTF
TGTGCCACCAGCAGAGAAAGTGAACGCTATGGCTACACCTTC
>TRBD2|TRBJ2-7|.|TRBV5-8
CASSLAATSGGGEQYF
TGTGCCAGCAGCTTGGCAGCGACTAGCGGGGGTGGTGAGCAGTACTTC
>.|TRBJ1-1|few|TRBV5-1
CASSSPTELTEAFF
TGCGCCAGCAGCTCGCCGACAGAATTGACTGAAGCTTTCTTT
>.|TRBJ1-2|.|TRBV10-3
CAISDFEGNNYGYTF
TGTGCCATCAGTGATTTTGAAGGGAATAACTATGGCTACACCTTC
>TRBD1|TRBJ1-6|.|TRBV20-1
CSARRFDRGPYNSPLHF
TGCAGTGCTAGGAGGTTTGACAGGGGGCCCTATAATTCACCCCTCCACTTT
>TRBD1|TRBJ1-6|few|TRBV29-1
CSVSQGNYNSPLHF
TGCAGCGTTTCACAGGGGAACTATAATTCACCCCTCCACTTT
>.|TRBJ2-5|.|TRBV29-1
CSVEPGHQETQYF
TGCAGCGTTGAGCCGGGGCACCAAGAGACCCAGTACTTC
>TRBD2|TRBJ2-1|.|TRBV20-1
CSASTGRRERHNEQFF
TGCAGTGCTAGTACGGGCCGGCGGGAGCGCCACAATGAGCAGTTCTTC
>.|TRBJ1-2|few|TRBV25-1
CASSGAGGRDLYGYTF
TGTGCCAGCAGTGGGGCGGGGGGCCGAGACTTATATGGCTACACCTTC
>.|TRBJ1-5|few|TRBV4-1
CASSPRPQGNSQPQHF
TGCGCCAGCAGCCCCCGTCCTCAGGGAAATAGTCAGCCCCAGCATTTT
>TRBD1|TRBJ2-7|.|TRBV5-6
CASSWGQGRYEQYF
TGTGCCAGCAGCTGGGGACAGGGGAGGTACGAGCAGTACTTC
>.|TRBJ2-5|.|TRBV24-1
CATSAAGMRETQYF
TGTGCCACCAGTGCCGCAGGGATGAGAGAGACCCAGTACTTC
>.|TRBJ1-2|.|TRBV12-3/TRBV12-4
CTSSKDTPNYGYTF
TGTACCAGCAGTAAGGACACACCTAACTATGGCTACACCTTC
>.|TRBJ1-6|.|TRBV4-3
CASSQVRGAENSPLHF
TGCGCCAGCAGCCAAGTTAGGGGCGCGGAGAATTCACCCCTCCACTTT
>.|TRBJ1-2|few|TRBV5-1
CASSLDNQGGYTF
TGCGCCAGCAGCTTGGACAACCAGGGAGGCTACACCTTC
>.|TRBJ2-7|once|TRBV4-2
CASSPIVYYEQYF
TGTGCCAGCAGCCCCATAGTGTACTACGAGCAGTACTTC
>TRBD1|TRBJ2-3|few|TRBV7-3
CASSSMGQGATDTQYF
TGTGCCAGCAGCTCGATGGGACAGGGAGCGACAGATACGCAGTATTTT
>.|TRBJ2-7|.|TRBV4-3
CASSQDLRLGEQYF
TGCGCCAGCAGCCAAGATCTCCGACTAGGCGAGCAGTACTTC
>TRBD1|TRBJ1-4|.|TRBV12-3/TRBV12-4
CASSLGTELNEKLFF
TGTGCCAGCAGCTTAGGGACAGAACTTAATGAAAAACTGTTTTTT
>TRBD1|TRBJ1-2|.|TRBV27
CASSGLDRNYGYTF
TGTGCCAGCAGTGGATTGGACAGGAACTATGGCTACACCTTC
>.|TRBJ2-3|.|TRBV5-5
CASSLFLGSRDTQYF
TGTGCCAGCAGCTTGTTTTTAGGGTCTAGGGATACGCAGTATTTT
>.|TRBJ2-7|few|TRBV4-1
CASSQEHEQYF
TGCGCCAGCAGCCAAGAGCACGAGCAGTACTTC
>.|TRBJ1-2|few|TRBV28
CASSFHPNYGYTF
TGTGCCAGCAGTTTTCACCCTAACTATGGCTACACCTTC
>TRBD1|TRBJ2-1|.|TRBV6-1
CASSDLRTGANEQFF
TGTGCCAGCAGTGACCTCCGGACAGGGGCGAATGAGCAGTTCTTC
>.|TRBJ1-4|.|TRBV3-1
CASSPRDTATNEKLFF
TGTGCCAGCAGCCCGCGGGACACCGCAACTAATGAAAAACTGTTTTTT
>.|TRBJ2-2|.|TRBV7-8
CASTRFSSGELFF
TGTGCCAGCACCAGGTTCAGTTCCGGGGAGCTGTTTTTT
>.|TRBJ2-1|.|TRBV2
CASASFLANRQFF
TGTGCCAGCGCGTCATTTTTGGCAAACAGGCAGTTCTTC
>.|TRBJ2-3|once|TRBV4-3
CASSQGTEFTDTQYF
TGCGCCAGCAGCCAAGGGACAGAGTTTACAGATACGCAGTATTTT
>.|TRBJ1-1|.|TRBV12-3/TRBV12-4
CASSLFGHATEAFF
TGTGCCAGCAGCCTTTTCGGACACGCCACTGAAGCTTTCTTT
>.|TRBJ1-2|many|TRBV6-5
CASSYMGNYGYTF
TGTGCCAGCAGTTATATGGGGAACTATGGCTACACCTTC
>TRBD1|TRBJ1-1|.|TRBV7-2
CASSSDRWNTEAFF
TGTGCCAGCAGCTCGGACAGGTGGAACACTGAAGCTTTCTTT
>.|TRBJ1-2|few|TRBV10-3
CAISAGDINCGYTF
TGTGCCATCAGTGCGGGGGATATTAACTGTGGCTACACCTTC
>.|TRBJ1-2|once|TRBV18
CASSRTPADYGYTF
TGTGCCAGCTCCCGGACCCCGGCCGACTATGGCTACACCTTC
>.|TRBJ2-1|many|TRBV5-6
CASSPRWRDEQFF
TGTGCCAGCAGCCCCAGGTGGCGCGATGAGCAGTTCTTC
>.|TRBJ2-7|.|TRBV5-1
CASTWTPGERTYEQYF
TGCGCCAGCACCTGGACCCCGGGGGAAAGGACCTACGAGCAGTACTTC
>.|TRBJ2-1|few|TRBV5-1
CASSSFRGGASNEQFF
TGCGCCAGCAGCTCCTTCCGAGGGGGGGCTTCGAATGAGCAGTTCTTC
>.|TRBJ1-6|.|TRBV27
CASSLSLSRERSPLHF
TGTGCCAGCAGCTTATCATTAAGCAGGGAACGTTCACCCCTCCACTTT
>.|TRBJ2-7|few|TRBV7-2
CASSPSTFTGEQYF
TGTGCCAGCAGCCCATCTACGTTCACCGGGGAGCAGTACTTC
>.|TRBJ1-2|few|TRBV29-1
CSVVAGTNYGYTF
TGCAGCGTTGTGGCAGGGACAAACTATGGCTACACCTTC
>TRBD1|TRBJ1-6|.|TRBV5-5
CASSLDREEPLHF
TGTGCCAGCAGCTTAGACAGGGAAGAACCCCTCCACTTT